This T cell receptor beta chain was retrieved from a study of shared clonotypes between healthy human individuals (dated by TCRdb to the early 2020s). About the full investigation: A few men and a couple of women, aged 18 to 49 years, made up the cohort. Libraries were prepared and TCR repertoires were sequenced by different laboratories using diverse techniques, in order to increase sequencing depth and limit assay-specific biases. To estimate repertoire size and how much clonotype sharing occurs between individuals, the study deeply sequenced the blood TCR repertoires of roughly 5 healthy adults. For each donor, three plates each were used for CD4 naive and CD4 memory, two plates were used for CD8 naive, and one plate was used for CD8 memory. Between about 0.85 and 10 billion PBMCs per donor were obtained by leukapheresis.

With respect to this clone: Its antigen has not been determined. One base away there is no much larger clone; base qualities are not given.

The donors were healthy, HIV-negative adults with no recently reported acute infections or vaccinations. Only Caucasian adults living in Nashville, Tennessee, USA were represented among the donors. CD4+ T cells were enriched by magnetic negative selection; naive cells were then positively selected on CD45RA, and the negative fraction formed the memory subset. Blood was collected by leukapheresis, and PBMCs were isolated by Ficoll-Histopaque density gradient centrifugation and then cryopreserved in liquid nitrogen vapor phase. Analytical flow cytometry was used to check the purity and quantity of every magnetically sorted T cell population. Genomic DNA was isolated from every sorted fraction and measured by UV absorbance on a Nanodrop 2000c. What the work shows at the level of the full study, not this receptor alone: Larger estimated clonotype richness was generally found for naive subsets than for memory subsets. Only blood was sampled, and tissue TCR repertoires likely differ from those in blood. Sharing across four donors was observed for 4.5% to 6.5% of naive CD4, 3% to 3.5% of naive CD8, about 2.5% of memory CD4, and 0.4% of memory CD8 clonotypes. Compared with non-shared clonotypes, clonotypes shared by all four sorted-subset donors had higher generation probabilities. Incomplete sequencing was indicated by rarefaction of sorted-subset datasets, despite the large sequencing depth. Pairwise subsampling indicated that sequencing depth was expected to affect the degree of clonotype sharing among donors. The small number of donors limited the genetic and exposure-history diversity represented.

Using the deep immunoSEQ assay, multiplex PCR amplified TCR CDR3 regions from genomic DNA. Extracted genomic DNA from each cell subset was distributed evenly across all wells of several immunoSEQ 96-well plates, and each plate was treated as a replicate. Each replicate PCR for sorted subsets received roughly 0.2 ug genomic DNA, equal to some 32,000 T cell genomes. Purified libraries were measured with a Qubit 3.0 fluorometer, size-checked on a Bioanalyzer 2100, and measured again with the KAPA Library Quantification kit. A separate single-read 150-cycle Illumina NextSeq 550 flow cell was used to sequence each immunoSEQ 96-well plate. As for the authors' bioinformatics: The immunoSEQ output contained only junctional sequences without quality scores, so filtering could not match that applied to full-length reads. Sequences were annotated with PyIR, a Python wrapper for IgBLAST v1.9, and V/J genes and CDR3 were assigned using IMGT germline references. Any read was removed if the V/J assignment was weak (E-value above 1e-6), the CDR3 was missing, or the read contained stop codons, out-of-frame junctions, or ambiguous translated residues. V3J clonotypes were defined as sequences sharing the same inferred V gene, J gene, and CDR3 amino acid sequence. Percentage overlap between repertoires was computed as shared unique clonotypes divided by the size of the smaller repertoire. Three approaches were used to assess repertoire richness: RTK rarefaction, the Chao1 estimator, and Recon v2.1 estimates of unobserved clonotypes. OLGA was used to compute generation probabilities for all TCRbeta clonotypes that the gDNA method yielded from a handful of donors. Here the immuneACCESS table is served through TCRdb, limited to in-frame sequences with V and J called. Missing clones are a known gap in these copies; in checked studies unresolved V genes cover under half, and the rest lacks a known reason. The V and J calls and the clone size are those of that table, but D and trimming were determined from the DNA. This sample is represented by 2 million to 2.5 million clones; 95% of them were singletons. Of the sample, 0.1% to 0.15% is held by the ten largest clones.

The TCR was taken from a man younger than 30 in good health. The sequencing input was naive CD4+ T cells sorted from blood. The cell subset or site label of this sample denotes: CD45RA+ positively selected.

Here is the DNA: TGTGCCAGCAGCTTAGATTGGGGCGCCGGGGAGCTGTTTTTT. Its translation reads: CASSLDWGAGELFF. The chain is made from TRBV11-2 and TRBJ2-2; possibly the D gene is TRBD1, per 5 matching bases. Its CDR3 holds 14 amino acids, cysteine through phenylalanine. Only the CDR3 part of the read is kept: 42 bases, read in frame from the first base. CDR1 is given as SGHAT and CDR2 as FQNNGV, both from the germline V gene. Trimming removed 0 bases from V and 6 bases from J, leaving 8 bases between the germline ends. This CDR3, with the reference TRBV11-2 and TRBJ2-2 proteins standing in past its ends, gives the full variable domain EAGVAQSPRYKIIEKRQSVAFWCNPISGHATLYWYQQILGQGPKLLIQFQNNGVVDDSQLPKDRFSAERLKGVDSTLKIQPAKLEDSAVYLCASSLDWGAGELFFGEGSRLTVL.